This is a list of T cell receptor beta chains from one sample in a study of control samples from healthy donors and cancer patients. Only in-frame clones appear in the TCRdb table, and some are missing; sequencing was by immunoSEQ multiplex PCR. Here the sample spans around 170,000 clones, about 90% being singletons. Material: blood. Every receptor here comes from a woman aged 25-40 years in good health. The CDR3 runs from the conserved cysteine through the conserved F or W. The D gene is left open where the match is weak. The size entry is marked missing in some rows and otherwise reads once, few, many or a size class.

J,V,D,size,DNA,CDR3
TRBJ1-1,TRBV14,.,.,TGTGCCAGCAGCCACCCCGCAGCTAGCGCGAACACTGAAGCTTTCTTT,CASSHPAASANTEAFF
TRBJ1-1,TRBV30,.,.,TGTGCCTGGAGTTTGGGGCTTGAAGCTTTCTTT,CAWSLGLEAFF
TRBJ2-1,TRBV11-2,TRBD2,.,TGTGCCAGCAGCTTAGTAGGCCGGACAGCTTCGGGGGGGAATGAGCAGTTCTTC,CASSLVGRTASGGNEQFF
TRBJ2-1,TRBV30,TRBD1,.,TGTGCCTGGAGCCCCGGGACAGATTACAATGAGCAGTTCTTC,CAWSPGTDYNEQFF
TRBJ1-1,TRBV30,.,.,TGTGCCTGGAGTGAGGACGGGAACACTGAAGCTTTCTTT,CAWSEDGNTEAFF
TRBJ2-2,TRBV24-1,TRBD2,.,TGTGCCACCAGTGGCCTAGCGGGAGAAACCGGGGAGCTGTTTTTT,CATSGLAGETGELFF
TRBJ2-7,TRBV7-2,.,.,TGTGCCAGCAGCCAAAGCGATTACGAGCAGTACTTC,CASSQSDYEQYF
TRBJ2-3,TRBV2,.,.,TGTGCCAGCAGCGAGACCGGGACGTGGAGCACAGATACGCAGTATTTT,CASSETGTWSTDTQYF
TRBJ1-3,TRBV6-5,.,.,TGTGCCAGCAGCCCAGGACGGACCTCCGGAAACACCATATATTTT,CASSPGRTSGNTIYF
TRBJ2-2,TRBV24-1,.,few,TGTGCCACCAGACCCTCGGGAAGCTTGGGCGGGGAGCTGTTTTTT,CATRPSGSLGGELFF
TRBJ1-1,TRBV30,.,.,TGTGCCTGGAGTGTACTTCAGGGGAGAGCTTTCTTT,CAWSVLQGRAFF
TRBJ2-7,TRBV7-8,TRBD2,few,TGTGCCAGCAGCCACGGACTAGCGGGAGCCTACGAGCAGTACTTC,CASSHGLAGAYEQYF
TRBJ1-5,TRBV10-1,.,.,TGCGCCAGCAGTGAGTCGGGACGCGAGACAAATCAGCCCCAGCATTTT,CASSESGRETNQPQHF
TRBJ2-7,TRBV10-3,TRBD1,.,TGTGCCATCTCCCACGGGGACAGCTCCTACGAGCAGTACTTC,CAISHGDSSYEQYF
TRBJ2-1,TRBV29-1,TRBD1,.,TGCAGCGTTGACCGACAGGGGGCGTTATCCTACAATGAGCAGTTCTTC,CSVDRQGALSYNEQFF
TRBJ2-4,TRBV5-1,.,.,TGCGCCAGCAGCTTGGCCCAGGGTTGGAACATTCAGTACTTC,CASSLAQGWNIQYF
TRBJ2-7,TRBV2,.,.,TGTGCCGGTCAGAACAGGGAGGGGAGGGAGCAGTACTTC,CAGQNREGREQYF
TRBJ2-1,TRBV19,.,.,TGTGCCAGTAGTATGGCCCCTTACAATGAGCAGTTCTTC,CASSMAPYNEQFF